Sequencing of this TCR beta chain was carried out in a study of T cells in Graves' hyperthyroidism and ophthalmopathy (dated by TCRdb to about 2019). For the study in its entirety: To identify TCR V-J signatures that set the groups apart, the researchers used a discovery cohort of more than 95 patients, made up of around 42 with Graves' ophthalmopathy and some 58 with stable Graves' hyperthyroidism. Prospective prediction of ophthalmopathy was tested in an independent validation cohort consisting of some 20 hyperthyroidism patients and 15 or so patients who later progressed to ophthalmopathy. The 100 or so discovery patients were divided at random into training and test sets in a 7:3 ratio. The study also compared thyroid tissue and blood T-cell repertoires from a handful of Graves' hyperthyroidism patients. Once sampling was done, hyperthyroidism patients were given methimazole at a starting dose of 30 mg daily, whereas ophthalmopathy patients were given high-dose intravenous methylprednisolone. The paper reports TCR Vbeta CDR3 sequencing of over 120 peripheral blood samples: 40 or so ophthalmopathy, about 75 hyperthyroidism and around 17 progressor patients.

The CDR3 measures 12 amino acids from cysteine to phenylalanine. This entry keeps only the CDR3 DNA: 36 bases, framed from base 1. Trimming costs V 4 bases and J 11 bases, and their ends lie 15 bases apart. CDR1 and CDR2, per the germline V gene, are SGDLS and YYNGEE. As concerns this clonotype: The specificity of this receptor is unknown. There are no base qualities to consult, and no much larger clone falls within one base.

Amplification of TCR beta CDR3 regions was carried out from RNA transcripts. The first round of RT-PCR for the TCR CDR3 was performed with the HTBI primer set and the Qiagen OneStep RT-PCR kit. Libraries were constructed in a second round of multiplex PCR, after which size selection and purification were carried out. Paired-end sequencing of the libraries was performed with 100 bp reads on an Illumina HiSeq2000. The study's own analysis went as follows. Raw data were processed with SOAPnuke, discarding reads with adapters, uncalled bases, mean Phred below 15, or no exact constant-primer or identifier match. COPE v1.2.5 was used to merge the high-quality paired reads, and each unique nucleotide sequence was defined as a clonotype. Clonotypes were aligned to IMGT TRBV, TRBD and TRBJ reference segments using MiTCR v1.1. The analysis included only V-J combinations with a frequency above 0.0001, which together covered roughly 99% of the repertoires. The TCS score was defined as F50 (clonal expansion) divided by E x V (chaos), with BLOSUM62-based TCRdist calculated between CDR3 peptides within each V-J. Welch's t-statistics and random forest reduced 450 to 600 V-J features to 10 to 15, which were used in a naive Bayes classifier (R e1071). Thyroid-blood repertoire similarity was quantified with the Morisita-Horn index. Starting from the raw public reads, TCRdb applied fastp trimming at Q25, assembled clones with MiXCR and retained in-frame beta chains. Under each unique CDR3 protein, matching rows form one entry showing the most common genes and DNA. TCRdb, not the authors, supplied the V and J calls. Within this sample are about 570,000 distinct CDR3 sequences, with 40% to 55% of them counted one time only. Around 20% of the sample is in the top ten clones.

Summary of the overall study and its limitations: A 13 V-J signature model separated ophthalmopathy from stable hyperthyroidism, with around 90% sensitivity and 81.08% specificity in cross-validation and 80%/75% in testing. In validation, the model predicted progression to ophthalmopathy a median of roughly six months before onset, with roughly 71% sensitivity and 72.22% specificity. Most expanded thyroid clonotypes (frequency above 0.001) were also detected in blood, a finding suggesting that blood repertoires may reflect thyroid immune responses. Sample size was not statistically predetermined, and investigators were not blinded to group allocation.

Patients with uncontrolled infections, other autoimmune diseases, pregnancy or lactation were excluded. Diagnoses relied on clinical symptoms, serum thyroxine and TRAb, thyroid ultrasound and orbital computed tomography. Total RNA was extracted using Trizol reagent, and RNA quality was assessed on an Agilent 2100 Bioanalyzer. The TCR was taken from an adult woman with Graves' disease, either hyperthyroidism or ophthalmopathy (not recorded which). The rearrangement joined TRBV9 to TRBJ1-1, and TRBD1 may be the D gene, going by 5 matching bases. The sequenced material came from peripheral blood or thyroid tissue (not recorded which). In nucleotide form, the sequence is TGTGCCAGCAGCTTCGAGGGGACCGGGGCTTTCTTT. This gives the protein CASSFEGTGAFF. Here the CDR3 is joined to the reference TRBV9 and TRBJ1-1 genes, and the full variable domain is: DSGVTQTPKHLITATGQRVTLRCSPRSGDLSVYWYQQSLDQGLQFLIQYYNGEERAKGNILERFSAQQFPDLHSELNLSSLELGDSALYFCASSFEGTGAFFGQGTRLTVV.